This passage covers 22 T cell receptor beta chains from one sample sequenced in a study of blood T cell repertoires in COVID-19. Assay: immunoSEQ multiplex PCR; the TCRdb copy retains only in-frame clones and omits some. The sample lists 110,000 or so clones; roughly 84% were seen once. The specimen sequenced was peripheral blood. All receptors come from a woman in her thirties or forties with acute or convalescent COVID-19.

The CDR3 here is CASSKGGRGLVKMNTEAFF. CDR3 sequence (DNA): TGTGCCAGCAGCAAAGGGGGGCGGGGGCTGGTAAAAATGAACACTGAAGCTTTCTTT. This chain connects TRBV21-1 to TRBJ1-1. TRBV21-1 is a recognized pseudogene. The CDR3 sequence is 19 residues long.

J is TRBJ1-2 and V is TRBV19, with 7 bases fitting TRBD1. This CDR3 is built from 12 residues. Losses at the gene ends were 6 bases for V and 6 bases for J; bases not matched to a gene: 4. The germline V gene encodes CDR1 LNHDA and CDR2 SQIVND (reference sequence). The CDR3 here is CASRETGHGYTF. CDR3 nucleotide sequence: TGTGCCAGTAGAGAGACAGGGCATGGCTACACCTTC.

The chain employs TRBV9 and TRBJ1-2; 8 bases are a match to TRBD1. The ends lost 2 bases at V and 6 bases at J; junction bases unmatched: 3. The CDR3 spans 13 residues. Germline CDR1 and CDR2: SGDLS and YYNGEE. CDR3 sequence (DNA): TGTGCCAGCAGCGTCGACAGGGGAGATGGCTACACCTTC. Translating gives CASSVDRGDGYTF.

As DNA, the CDR3 is TGTGCCAGCAGTGTTCAGGACAGGAGCACAGATACGCAGTATTTT. Its translation is CASSVQDRSTDTQYF. V is TRBV2 and J is TRBJ2-3, with 7 bases that match TRBD1. V trimming: 4 bases; J trimming: 0 bases; junction bases outside the gene matches: 4. From germline, CDR1 is SNHLY and CDR2 FYNNEI. This CDR3 spans 15 amino acids.

The genes are TRBV5-6 and TRBJ1-2; D is perhaps TRBD1 (5 bases). The CDR3 has 16 amino acids. The V and J ends lost 1 base and 2 bases respectively, with 15 bases between them. The germline gives CDR1 SGHDT, CDR2 YYEEEE. CDR3 sequence: CASSLPPAGRNYGYTF. For the CDR3, the DNA is TGTGCCAGCAGCTTGCCGCCTGCGGGACGAAACTATGGCTACACCTTC.

The genes are TRBV3-1 (or the pseudogene TRBV3-2) and TRBJ1-2; possible D gene TRBD1, 6 bases. The CDR3 contains 16 residues. Germline V gene lookup returns CDR1 LGHDT and CDR2 YNNKEL (reference sequence). V lost 1 base and J lost 5, with 17 bases in between. In DNA form, the CDR3 reads TGTGCCAGCAGCCAAGGAGTACAGGGCAGTTGGTATGGCTACACCTTC. Protein sequence: CASSQGVQGSWYGYTF.

The chain couples TRBV18 to TRBJ1-3; TRBD1 might be the D (6 bases). The ends were cut back, 2 bases at V and 2 bases at J, with 10 bases in the middle. The germline gives CDR1 KGHSH, CDR2 LQKENI. The CDR3 sequence is 15 residues long. The CDR3 nucleotides are TGTGCCAGCTCACCAGGGCCAGGGGCTGGAAACACCATATATTTT. Its translation is CASSPGPGAGNTIYF.

The gene calls are TRBV5-1 and TRBJ2-3; 10 bases agree with TRBD2. From germline, CDR1 is SGHRS and CDR2 YFSETQ. Trimming took 0 bases from V and 0 from J; bases not matched to a gene: 10. This CDR3 is built from 19 residues. The CDR3 sequence is CASSLEGLAGGPSTDTQYF. Written as DNA, the CDR3 is TGCGCCAGCAGCTTGGAAGGGTTAGCGGGGGGCCCTAGCACAGATACGCAGTATTTT. The full variable domain, in which reference TRBV5-1 and TRBJ2-3 provide the parts outside the CDR3, is KAGVTQTPRYLIKTRGQQVTLSCSPISGHRSVSWYQQTPGQGLQFLFEYFSETQRNKGNFPGRFSGRQFSNSRSEMNVSTLELGDSALYLCASSLEGLAGGPSTDTQYFGPGTRLTVL.

The chain links TRBV10-1 to TRBJ1-1, with a tentative D call TRBD1 (5 bases). Trimming took 6 bases from V and 0 from J, leaving 11 bases between them. The germline V gene has CDR1 WNHNN and CDR2 SYGVQD (reference sequence). The CDR3 contains 14 residues. The CDR3 sequence is CASSRDSLNTEAFF. CDR3 bases: TGCGCCAGCAGCCGGGACTCTTTGAACACTGAAGCTTTCTTT.

Here the CDR3 reads CAWDRGSANEKLFF. The CDR3 coding sequence is TGTGCCTGGGACAGGGGGTCAGCTAATGAAAAACTGTTTTTT. The chain is built from TRBV30 and TRBJ1-4, with 9 bases identical to TRBD1. The germline V gene has CDR1 GTSNPN and CDR2 SVGIG (reference sequence). The length of the CDR3 is 14 residues. Trimming cost V 5 bases and J 3 bases; bases outside gene matches: 4.

This chain uses TRBV19 with TRBJ1-5, with 8 bases that match TRBD1. CDR1 and CDR2 (germline): LNHDA, SQIVND (reference sequence). V shed 6 bases and J 4 bases; nucleotides not matched to a gene: 8. This CDR3 is built from 15 residues. The CDR3 is CASSPWTGRNQPQHF. The CDR3 nucleotides read TGTGCCAGTAGCCCTTGGACAGGGCGAAATCAGCCCCAGCATTTT.

The rearrangement uses TRBV18 and TRBJ2-2; the D gene is possibly TRBD1 (6 bases). The V end was cut by 3 bases, the J end by 5 bases, with 13 bases between. This CDR3 spans 15 amino acids. The germline CDR1 and CDR2 sequences are KGHSH and LQKENI. The CDR3 loop reads CASSPSRGTTGELFF. CDR3 sequence (DNA): TGTGCCAGCTCACCGAGCAGGGGAACTACCGGGGAGCTGTTTTTT.

This rearrangement joins TRBV3-1 (or the pseudogene TRBV3-2) to TRBJ2-7; 9 bases match TRBD2. The CDR3 has 14 residues. The germline CDR1 and CDR2 sequences are LGHDT and YNNKEL (reference sequence). V was pared by 3 bases and J by 2 bases, with 2 bases of the junction left unmatched. CDR3 sequence: CASSQAGGPYEQYF. In DNA form, the CDR3 reads TGTGCCAGCAGCCAGGCGGGGGGGCCCTACGAGCAGTACTTC.

In DNA form, the CDR3 reads TGTGCCAGCAGCTTACTGGGACAGGGGGACTACACCTTC. Its protein is CASSLLGQGDYTF. This chain joins TRBV7-3 and TRBJ1-2, with 11 bases matching TRBD1. CDR3 length: 13 residues. CDR1 is SGHTA, CDR2 FQGTGA, per germline. V lost 2 bases and J lost 10; bases outside the gene matches: 3.

The chain uses TRBV18 and TRBJ1-4, with 7 bases identical to TRBD1. J was trimmed by 8 bases and V by 5 bases; bases with no gene match: 11. CDR1 KGHSH and CDR2 LQKENI come from the germline V gene. The CDR3 has 15 amino acids. As DNA, the CDR3 is TGTGCCAGCTCATCGCAGACAGGGATTGAAGAAAAACTGTTTTTT. Translating it yields CASSSQTGIEEKLFF.

CDR3 loop: CASSRIQGRNTEAFF. Written as DNA, the CDR3 is TGCGCCAGCAGCCGAATACAGGGTAGAAACACTGAAGCTTTCTTT. The gene calls are TRBV5-1 and TRBJ1-1; tentative D call: TRBD1 (6 bases). This CDR3 comprises 15 residues. V lost 4 bases and J lost 2, with 15 bases in between. Per the germline V gene, CDR1 is SGHRS and CDR2 is YFSETQ.

The chain joins TRBV12-5 to TRBJ1-3, with D unresolved. This CDR3 contains 12 residues. Germline loops: CDR1 LGHNT, CDR2 FRNRAP. With 4 bases removed from V and 4 bases from J, the gap between germline ends came to 5 bases. Written as DNA, the CDR3 is TGTGCTAGTGGTTATATAGGAAACACCATATATTTT. Its translation: CASGYIGNTIYF. Combining the CDR3 with reference TRBV12-5 and TRBJ1-3 gives the whole variable domain DARVTQTPRHKVTEMGQEVTMRCQPILGHNTVFWYRQTMMQGLELLAYFRNRAPLDDSGMPKDRFSAEMPDATLATLKIQPSEPRDSAVYFCASGYIGNTIYFGEGSWLTVV.

The V call is TRBV4-3, the J call TRBJ1-1; D possibly corresponds to TRBD1 (6 bases). V lost 4 bases, J lost 1 base, and 16 bases lay in between. Germline-derived CDR1 and CDR2 are LGHNA and YSLEER. This CDR3 is 16 amino acids long. The CDR3 reads CASSPVMGARNTEAFF. Here the CDR3 DNA reads TGCGCCAGCAGCCCCGTCATGGGGGCCAGGAACACTGAAGCTTTCTTT.

The chain recombines TRBV30 with TRBJ1-6, with D uncertain. With 5 bases removed from V and 0 bases from J, the gap between germline ends came to 5 bases. Germline CDR1 GTSNPN, CDR2 SVGIG (reference sequence). The CDR3 extends over 13 amino acids. DNA for the CDR3: TGTGCCTGGGGTAGCTCCTATAATTCACCCCTCCACTTT. Protein product: CAWGSSYNSPLHF.

This chain links TRBV2 with TRBJ1-5; TRBD1 is a possible D gene (5 bases). Germline CDR1 is SNHLY and CDR2 is FYNNEI. Trimming left V 1 base short and J 7 bases short, with 11 bases between. CDR3 length: 14 amino acids. The DNA of the CDR3 is TGTGCCAGCAGTGAAGAGGCAGGGAAGCAGCCCCAGCATTTT. Translated, it gives CASSEEAGKQPQHF.

The gene calls are TRBV19 and TRBJ1-6; 7 bases are a match to TRBD1. Trimming at V came to 6 bases and at J to 8 bases, leaving 13 bases not matched to a gene. This CDR3 is 16 amino acids long. Germline CDR1 is LNHDA and CDR2 is SQIVND (reference sequence). This CDR3 reads CASRTQRRGQYSPLHF. The DNA of the CDR3 is TGTGCCAGTAGGACTCAAAGGAGGGGGCAGTATTCACCCCTCCACTTT.

V usage is TRBV29-1 and J usage is TRBJ1-1; D ambiguous. The CDR3 extends over 15 amino acids. The germline V gene encodes CDR1 SQVTM and CDR2 ANQGSEA. Trimming took 5 bases from V and 1 from J, leaving 17 bases between them. CDR3 protein: CSVSPVEGANTEAFF. The CDR3 DNA follows: TGCAGCGTTTCCCCGGTTGAAGGAGCGAACACTGAAGCTTTCTTT.